What follows are 5 T cell receptor beta chains derived from one specimen sequenced in a study of T cells after yellow fever vaccination. TCRdb reprocessed the 5' RACE reads with MiXCR, giving one entry per CDR3 protein. Among roughly 520,000 distinct CDR3 sequences listed, less than 25% were seen once. This sample comprised PBMCs, obtained approximately 22 days after the first yellow fever vaccination. All receptors derive from a man aged 18-30 years who received the YFV17D yellow fever vaccine.

In its sample, this clonotype was seen a few times. The V and J genes are TRBV27 and TRBJ2-7; D is possibly TRBD1 (6 bases). The germline CDR1 and CDR2 sequences are MNHEY and SMNVEV (reference sequence). The V and J ends lost 2 bases and 3 bases respectively, with 20 bases between them. The CDR3 is 17 residues long. CDR3 residues: CASSLPVMRGSRYEQYV. The CDR3 bases are TGTGCCAGCAGTTTACCGGTTATGAGGGGGTCCCGCTACGAGCAGTACGTC.

In its sample, this clonotype was seen a few times. This chain connects TRBV19 to TRBJ1-5, with 9 bases identical to TRBD1. The V gene end was trimmed by 6 bases and the J gene end by 5 bases; junction bases not matched to a gene: 2. Germline assignment: CDR1 LNHDA and CDR2 SQIVND (reference sequence). The CDR3 extends over 13 amino acids. The CDR3 region is CASRDRGDQPQHF. Written as DNA, the CDR3 is TGTGCCAGTAGGGACAGGGGAGATCAGCCCCAGCATTTT.

This clonotype was seen at least ten times. This chain links TRBV3-1 with TRBJ2-7; D may be TRBD1 (5 bases). Trimming pared 0 bases from V and 0 bases from J, leaving 15 bases between. The CDR3 extends over 17 amino acids. Germline V gene lookup returns CDR1 LGHDT and CDR2 YNNKEL (reference sequence). CDR3 bases: TGTGCCAGCAGCCAAGATCTTTCCCCAGGGTACTCCTACGAGCAGTACTTC. It specifies CASSQDLSPGYSYEQYF.

Only a few counts were recorded for this clonotype. This chain links TRBV7-9 with TRBJ2-7; no clear D. The length of the CDR3 is 12 residues. In germline, CDR1 is SEHNR, CDR2 FQNEAQ (reference sequence). V lost 5 bases, J lost 5 bases, and 10 bases lay in between. CDR3 sequence (DNA): TGTGCCAGCAGCGGGCCCCGCGACGAGCAGTACTTC. Encoded protein: CASSGPRDEQYF.

This clonotype was counted only a few times. V usage is TRBV6-6 and J usage is TRBJ1-6; D is unresolved. Germline loops: CDR1 MNHNY, CDR2 SVGAGI (reference sequence). The CDR3 loop spans 12 amino acids. V was cut by 2 bases and J by 7 bases, with 3 bases left in between. In DNA, the CDR3 is TGTGCCAGCAGTTACGTCAATTCACCCCTCCACTTT. It is translated as CASSYVNSPLHF.